The present T cell receptor beta chain was sequenced within a study of radiotherapy plus CTLA-4 blockade in lung cancer (dated by TCRdb to about 2018). Turning to the overall study: Among enrolled patients, 18% had an objective response and 31% reached disease control.

Receptor amplification or capture employed the immunoSEQ multiplex PCR assay. TCRdb limited this immuneACCESS table to in-frame rearrangements with V and J called. A share of clones is missing; checked studies link under half to unresolved V genes, and the rest is unexplained. The sample table shows roughly 92,000 clones, and roughly 86% are seen once. The top ten hold about 2% of the sample. The junction carries 15 bases between V and J, which are trimmed by 7 bases and 1 base respectively. Inclusive of the bounding cysteine and phenylalanine, the CDR3 is 15 residues long. Of the read, only the CDR3 DNA is kept; its 45 bases are in frame from base 1. Per the germline V gene (reference sequence), SEHNR is the CDR1 and FQNEAQ is the CDR2. A note on this clone: This clone's antigen is unknown. Base-call qualities are not available, and no considerably larger clone is one nucleotide away.

Study-wide conclusions, independent of this receptor: After treatment with radiotherapy and ipilimumab, TCR clones that came from tumors expanded in the peripheral blood. Increased serum interferon-beta after radiation, together with early dynamic changes in blood T cell clones, were reported to be the strongest predictors of response.

Focal radiation therapy combined with CTLA-4 blockade (ipilimumab) was tested in patients with chemo-refractory metastatic non-small-cell lung cancer. The V gene is TRBV7-9 and the J gene is TRBJ2-3; TRBD2 might be the D gene, on 6 matching bases. The sequence came from a human donor with non-small cell lung cancer who had a partial response to radiotherapy plus ipilimumab. Sequences were derived from peripheral blood, sampled from a patient treated with radiotherapy plus ipilimumab. The nucleotide sequence is given as TGTGCCAGCACCCCCCCCGGGACTCGCACAGATACGCAGTATTTT. The resulting protein is CASTPPGTRTDTQYF.